This TCR beta chain is drawn from a study of regulatory T cells in long-lasting Graves disease. Findings and limits, study-wide: Persistent disease favored TRBV28, TRBJ1-2 and TRBJ2-5. The persistent group shared roughly 2,700 public clonotypes, more than the approximately 890 shared by new patients.

Time point specified: persistent/refractory GD, antithyroid drugs over 5 years with positive TRAb. Generation of the TCR library employed RNA extracted from PBMCs. Regarding this clonotype: Its matching antigen is unknown.

Arm-PCR of CDR3 regions and iRepertoire HTBI primers were used to build TCR beta libraries. The authors' processing: Across samples, 62 TRBV and about 15 TRBJ segments were found. TCRdb re-derived calls from the multiplex PCR reads in MiXCR, one entry per CDR3 protein. TCRdb assigned the V and J calls; the authors' analysis was not used. The table lists about 420,000 distinct CDR3 sequences, roughly a quarter of them singletons, with approximately 28% in the top ten. The CDR3 runs to 15 residues. Trimming pared 0 bases from V and 4 bases from J, leaving 14 bases between. Germline CDR1 is SGHDT and CDR2 is YYEEEE.

This TCR derives from a female donor with Graves disease. Sequenced material: peripheral blood mononuclear cells (PBMCs), taken when the disease was refractory, from a patient treated with antithyroid drugs. The V and J genes are TRBV5-6 and TRBJ2-7, with D maybe TRBD1 (6 bases). CDR3 in amino acids: CASSLGTVALYEQYF. For the CDR3, the DNA is TGTGCCAGCAGCTTGGGGACAGTCGCCCTTTACGAGCAGTACTTC.